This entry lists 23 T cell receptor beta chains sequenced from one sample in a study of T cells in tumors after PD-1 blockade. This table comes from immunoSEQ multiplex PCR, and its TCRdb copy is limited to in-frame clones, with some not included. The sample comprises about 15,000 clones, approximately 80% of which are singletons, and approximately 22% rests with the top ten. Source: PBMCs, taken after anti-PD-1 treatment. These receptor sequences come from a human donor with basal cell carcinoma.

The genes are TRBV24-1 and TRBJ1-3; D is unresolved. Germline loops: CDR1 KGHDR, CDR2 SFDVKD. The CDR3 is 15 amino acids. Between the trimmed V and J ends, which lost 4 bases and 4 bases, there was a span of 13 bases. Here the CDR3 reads CATSDPGREGNTIYF. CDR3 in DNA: TGTGCCACCAGTGACCCTGGACGGGAAGGAAACACCATATATTTT.

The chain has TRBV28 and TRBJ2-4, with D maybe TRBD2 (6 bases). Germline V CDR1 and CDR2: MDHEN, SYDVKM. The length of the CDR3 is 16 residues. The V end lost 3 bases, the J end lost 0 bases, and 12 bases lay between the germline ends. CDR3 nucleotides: TGTGCCAGCAGTTTGGAGGGAAAACTAGCCAAAAACATTCAGTACTTC. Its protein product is CASSLEGKLAKNIQYF.

CDR3 nucleotide sequence: TGTGCCAGCAGCTTAGACGCGCAGCCCCAGCATTTT. This translates into CASSLDAQPQHF. This sequence joins TRBV7-9 and TRBJ1-5; no clear D gene. The germline V gene has CDR1 SEHNR and CDR2 FQNEAQ (reference sequence). V gave up 1 base and J gave up 7 bases, with 5 bases separating them. The CDR3 has 12 residues.

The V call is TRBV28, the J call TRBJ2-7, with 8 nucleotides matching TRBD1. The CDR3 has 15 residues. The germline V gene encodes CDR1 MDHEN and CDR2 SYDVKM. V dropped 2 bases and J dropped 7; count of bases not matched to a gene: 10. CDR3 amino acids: CASSLQGQGAGEQYF. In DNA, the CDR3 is TGTGCCAGCAGTTTACAAGGACAGGGTGCCGGAGAGCAGTACTTC. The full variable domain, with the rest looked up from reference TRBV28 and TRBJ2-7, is DVKVTQSSRYLVKRTGEKVFLECVQDMDHENMFWYRQDPGLGLRLIYFSYDVKMKEKGDIPEGYSVSREKKERFSLILESASTNQTSMYLCASSLQGQGAGEQYFGPGTRLTVT.

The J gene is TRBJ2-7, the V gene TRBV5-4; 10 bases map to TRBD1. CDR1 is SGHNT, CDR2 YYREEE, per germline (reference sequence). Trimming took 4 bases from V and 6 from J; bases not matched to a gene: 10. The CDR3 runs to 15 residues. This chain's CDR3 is CASSQGQGLNGEQYF. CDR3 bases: TGTGCCAGCAGCCAGGGACAGGGGTTAAACGGCGAGCAGTACTTC.

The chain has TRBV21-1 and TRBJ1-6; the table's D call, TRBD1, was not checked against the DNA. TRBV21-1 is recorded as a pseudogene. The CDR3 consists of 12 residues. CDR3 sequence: CASRDRESPLHF. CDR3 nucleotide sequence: TGTGCCAGCCGGGACAGGGAGTCACCCCTCCACTTT.

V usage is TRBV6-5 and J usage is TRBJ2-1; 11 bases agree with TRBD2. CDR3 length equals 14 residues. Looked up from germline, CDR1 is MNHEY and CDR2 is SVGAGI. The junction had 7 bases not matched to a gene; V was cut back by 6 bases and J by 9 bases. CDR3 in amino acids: CASRTTSGGGEQFF. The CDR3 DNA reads TGTGCCAGCAGGACCACTAGCGGGGGAGGTGAGCAGTTCTTC.

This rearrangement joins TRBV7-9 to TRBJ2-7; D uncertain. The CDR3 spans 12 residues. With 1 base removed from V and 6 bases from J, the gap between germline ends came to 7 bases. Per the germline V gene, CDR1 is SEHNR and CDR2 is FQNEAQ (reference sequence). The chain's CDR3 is CASSLVGSEQYF. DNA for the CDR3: TGTGCCAGCAGCTTAGTCGGCAGCGAGCAGTACTTC.

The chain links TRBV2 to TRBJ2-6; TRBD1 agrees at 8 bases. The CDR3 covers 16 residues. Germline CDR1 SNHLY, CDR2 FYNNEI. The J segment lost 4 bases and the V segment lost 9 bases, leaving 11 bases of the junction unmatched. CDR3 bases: TGTGCCAGATCCGGGACAGGTGTTTCCGGGGCCAACGTCCTGACTTTC. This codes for CARSGTGVSGANVLTF.

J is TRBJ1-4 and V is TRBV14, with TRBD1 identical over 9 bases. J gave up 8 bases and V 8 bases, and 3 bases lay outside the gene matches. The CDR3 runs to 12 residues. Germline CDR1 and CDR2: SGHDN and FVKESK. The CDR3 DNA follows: TGTGCCAGCGGACAGGGGACCGAAAAACTGTTTTTT. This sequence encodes CASGQGTEKLFF.

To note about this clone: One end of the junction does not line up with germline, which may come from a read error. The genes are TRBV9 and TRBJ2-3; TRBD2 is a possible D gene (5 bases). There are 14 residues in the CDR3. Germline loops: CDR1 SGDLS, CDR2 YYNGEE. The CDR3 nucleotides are TGTGCCAGCAGCGTAGCTCCTAGCATAGATACGCAGTATTTT. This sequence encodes CASSVAPSIDTQYF.

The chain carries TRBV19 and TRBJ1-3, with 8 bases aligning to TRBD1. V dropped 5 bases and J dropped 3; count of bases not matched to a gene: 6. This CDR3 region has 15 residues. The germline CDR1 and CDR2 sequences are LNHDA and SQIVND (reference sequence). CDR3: CASSATGAFGNTIYF. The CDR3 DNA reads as TGTGCCAGTAGTGCGACAGGGGCTTTTGGAAACACCATATATTTT.

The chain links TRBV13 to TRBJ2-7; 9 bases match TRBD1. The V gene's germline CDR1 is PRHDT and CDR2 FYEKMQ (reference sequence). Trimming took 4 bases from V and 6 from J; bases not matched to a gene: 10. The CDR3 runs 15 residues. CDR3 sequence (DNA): TGTGCCAGCAGCTCATGGACAGGGGCAATTGGCGAGCAGTACTTC. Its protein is CASSSWTGAIGEQYF.

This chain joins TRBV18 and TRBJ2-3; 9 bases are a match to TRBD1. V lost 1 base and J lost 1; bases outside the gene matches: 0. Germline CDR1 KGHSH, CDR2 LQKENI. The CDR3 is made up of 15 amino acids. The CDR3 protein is CASSPRQGGTDTQYF. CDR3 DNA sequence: TGTGCCAGCTCACCACGACAGGGGGGCACAGATACGCAGTATTTT.

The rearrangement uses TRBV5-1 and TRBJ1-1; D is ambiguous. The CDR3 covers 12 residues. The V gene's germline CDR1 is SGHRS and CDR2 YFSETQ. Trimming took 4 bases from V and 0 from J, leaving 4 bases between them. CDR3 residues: CASSEMNTEAFF. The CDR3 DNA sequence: TGCGCCAGCAGCGAAATGAACACTGAAGCTTTCTTT. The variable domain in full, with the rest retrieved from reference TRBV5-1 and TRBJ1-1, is KAGVTQTPRYLIKTRGQQVTLSCSPISGHRSVSWYQQTPGQGLQFLFEYFSETQRNKGNFPGRFSGRQFSNSRSEMNVSTLELGDSALYLCASSEMNTEAFFGQGTRLTVV.

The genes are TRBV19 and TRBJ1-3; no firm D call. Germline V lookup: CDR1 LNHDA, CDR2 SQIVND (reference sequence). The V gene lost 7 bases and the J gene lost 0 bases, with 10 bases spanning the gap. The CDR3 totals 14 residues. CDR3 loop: CASTPSASGNTIYF. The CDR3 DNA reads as TGTGCCAGTACCCCCAGTGCCTCTGGAAACACCATATATTTT.

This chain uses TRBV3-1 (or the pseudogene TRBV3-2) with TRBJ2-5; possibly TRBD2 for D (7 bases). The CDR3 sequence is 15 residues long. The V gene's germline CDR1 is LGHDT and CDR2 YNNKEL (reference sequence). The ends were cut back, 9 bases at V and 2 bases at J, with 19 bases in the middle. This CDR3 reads CARRGGGPPQETQYF. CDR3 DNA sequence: TGTGCCAGGAGAGGGGGGGGCCCCCCGCAAGAGACCCAGTACTTC.

Here the CDR3 DNA reads TGTGCCAGCAGTCTGACATGGGGGTCGTTTGCCAACGTCCTGACTTTC. This codes for CASSLTWGSFANVLTF. The genes are TRBV27 and TRBJ2-6; D might be TRBD1 or TRBD2, each matching 5 bases. Trimming stripped 5 bases from V and 7 bases from J, with 18 bases between. CDR1 MNHEY and CDR2 SMNVEV come from the germline V gene (reference sequence). CDR3 size: 16 residues.

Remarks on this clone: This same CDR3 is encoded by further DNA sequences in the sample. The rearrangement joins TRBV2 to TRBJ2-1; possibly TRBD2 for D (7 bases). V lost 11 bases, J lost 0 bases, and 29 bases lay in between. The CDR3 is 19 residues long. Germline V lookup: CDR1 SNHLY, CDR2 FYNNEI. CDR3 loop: CARCDGGAGEGSSYNEQFF. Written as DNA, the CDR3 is TGTGCCCGCTGTGATGGGGGGGCGGGGGAGGGGAGCTCCTACAATGAGCAGTTCTTC.

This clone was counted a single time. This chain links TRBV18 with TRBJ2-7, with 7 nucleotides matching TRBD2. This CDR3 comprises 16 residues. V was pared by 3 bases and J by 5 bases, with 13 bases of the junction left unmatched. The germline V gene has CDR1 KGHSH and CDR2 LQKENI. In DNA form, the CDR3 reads TGTGCCAGCTCACCTCTAAAGCGGGGCCCTCGGGACGAGCAGTACTTC. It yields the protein CASSPLKRGPRDEQYF.

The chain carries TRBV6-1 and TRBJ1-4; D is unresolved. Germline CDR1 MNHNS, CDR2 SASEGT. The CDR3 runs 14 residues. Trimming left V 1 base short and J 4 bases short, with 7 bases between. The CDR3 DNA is TGTGCCAGCAGTGAAGGGGGATTTAATGAAAAACTGTTTTTT. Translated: CASSEGGFNEKLFF.

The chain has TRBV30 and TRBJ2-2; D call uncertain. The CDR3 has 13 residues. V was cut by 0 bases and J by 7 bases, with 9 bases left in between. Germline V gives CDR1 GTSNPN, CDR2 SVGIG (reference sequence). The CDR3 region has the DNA TGTGCCTGGAGTGTGAGTGTCCTCGGGGAGCTGTTTTTT. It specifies CAWSVSVLGELFF.

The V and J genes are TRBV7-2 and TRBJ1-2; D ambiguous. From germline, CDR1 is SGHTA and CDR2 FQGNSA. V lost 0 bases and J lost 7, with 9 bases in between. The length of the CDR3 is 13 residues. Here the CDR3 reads CASSLAVGSGYTF. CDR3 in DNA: TGTGCCAGCAGCTTAGCGGTGGGGTCTGGCTACACCTTC.